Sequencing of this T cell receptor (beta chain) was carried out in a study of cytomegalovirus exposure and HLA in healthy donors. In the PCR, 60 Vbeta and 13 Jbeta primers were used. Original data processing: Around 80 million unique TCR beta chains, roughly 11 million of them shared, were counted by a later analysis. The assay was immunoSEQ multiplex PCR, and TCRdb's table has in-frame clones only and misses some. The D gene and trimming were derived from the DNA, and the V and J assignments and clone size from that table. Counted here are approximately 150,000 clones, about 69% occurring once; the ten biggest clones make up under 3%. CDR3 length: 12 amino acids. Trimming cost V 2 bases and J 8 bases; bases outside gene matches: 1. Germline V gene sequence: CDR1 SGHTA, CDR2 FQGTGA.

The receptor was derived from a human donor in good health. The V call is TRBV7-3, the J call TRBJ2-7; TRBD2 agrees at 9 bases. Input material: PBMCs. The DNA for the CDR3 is TGTGCCAGCAGCTTAGCGGGGGGGCAGCAGTACTTC. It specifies CASSLAGGQQYF.